This T cell receptor beta chain was identified during a study of neurological immune-mediated disorders. Study-wide findings and caveats: The study found the most TCR clonal expansion in HTLV-1-associated myelopathy and the least in multiple sclerosis, below healthy controls.

Germline V gene sequence: CDR1 DFQATT, CDR2 SNEGSKA (reference sequence). Trimming took 0 bases from V and 0 from J; bases not matched to a gene: 3. The CDR3 has 15 amino acids. The authors made cDNA by 5'RACE with 10-nucleotide random UMIs. TCRdb recomputed calls from the 5' RACE reads with MiXCR, one row per CDR3 protein. The sample lists roughly 100,000 distinct CDR3 sequences; 10% to 11% were seen once. Sample time point: longitudinal time-point 3. Of note for this clonotype: The antigen remains undetermined.

The chain couples TRBV20-1 to TRBJ1-1, with 8 positions matching TRBD1. The sequence came from a female donor with HTLV-1-associated myelopathy (HAM/TSP). The sequenced sample was PBMCs. CDR3 nucleotides: TGCAGTGCTAGAGAAGCACAGGGGGTGAACACTGAAGCTTTCTTT. Its protein product is CSAREAQGVNTEAFF.